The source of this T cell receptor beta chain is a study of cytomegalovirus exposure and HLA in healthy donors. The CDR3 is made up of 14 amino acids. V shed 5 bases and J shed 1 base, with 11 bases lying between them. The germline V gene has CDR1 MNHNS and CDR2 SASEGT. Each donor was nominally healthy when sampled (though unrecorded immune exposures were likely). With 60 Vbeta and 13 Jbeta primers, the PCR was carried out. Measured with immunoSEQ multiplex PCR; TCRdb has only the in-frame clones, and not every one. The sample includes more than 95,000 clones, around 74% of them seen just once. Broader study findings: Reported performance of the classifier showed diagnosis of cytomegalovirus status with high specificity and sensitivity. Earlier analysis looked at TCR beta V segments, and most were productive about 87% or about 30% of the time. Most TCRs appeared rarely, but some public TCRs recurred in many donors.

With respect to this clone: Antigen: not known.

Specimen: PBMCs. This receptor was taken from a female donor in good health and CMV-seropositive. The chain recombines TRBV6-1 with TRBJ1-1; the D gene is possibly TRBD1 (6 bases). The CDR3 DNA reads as TGTGCCAGCAGTTTCCAGGGGACGAACACTGAAGCTTTCTTT. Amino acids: CASSFQGTNTEAFF.